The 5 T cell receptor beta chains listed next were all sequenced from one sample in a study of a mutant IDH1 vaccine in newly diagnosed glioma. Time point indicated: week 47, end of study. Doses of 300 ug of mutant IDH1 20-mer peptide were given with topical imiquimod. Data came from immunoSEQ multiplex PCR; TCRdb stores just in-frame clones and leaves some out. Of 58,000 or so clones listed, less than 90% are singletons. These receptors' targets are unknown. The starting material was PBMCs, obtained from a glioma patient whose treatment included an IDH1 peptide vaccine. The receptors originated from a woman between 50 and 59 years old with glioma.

Here the CDR3 DNA reads TGTGCCTGGAGTCGCGGGGAAACAACTAATGAAAAACTGTTTTTT. The encoded protein is CAWSRGETTNEKLFF. V gene TRBV30 combines with J gene TRBJ1-4; D unclear. V gave up 2 bases and J gave up 0 bases, with 10 bases separating them. This CDR3 is built from 15 residues. The germline V gene has CDR1 GTSNPN and CDR2 SVGIG (reference sequence). The full variable domain, its missing parts supplied by reference TRBV30 and TRBJ1-4, is SQTIHQWPATLVQPVGSPLSLECTVEGTSNPNLYWYRQAAGRGLQLLFYSVGIGQISSEVPQNLSASRPQDRQFILSSKKLLLSDSGFYLCAWSRGETTNEKLFFGSGTQLSVL.

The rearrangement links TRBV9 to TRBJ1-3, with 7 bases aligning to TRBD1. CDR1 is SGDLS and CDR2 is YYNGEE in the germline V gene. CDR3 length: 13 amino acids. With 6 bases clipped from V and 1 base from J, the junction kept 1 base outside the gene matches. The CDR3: CASKGASGNTIYF. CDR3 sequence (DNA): TGTGCCAGCAAGGGGGCGTCTGGAAACACCATATATTTT.

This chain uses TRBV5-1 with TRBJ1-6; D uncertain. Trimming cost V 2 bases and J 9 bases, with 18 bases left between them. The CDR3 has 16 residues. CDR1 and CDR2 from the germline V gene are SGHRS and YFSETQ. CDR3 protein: CASSFLGFAPISPLHF. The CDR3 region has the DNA TGCGCCAGCAGCTTTCTAGGGTTCGCCCCCATTTCACCCCTCCACTTT. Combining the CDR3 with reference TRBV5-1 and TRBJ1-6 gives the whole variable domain KAGVTQTPRYLIKTRGQQVTLSCSPISGHRSVSWYQQTPGQGLQFLFEYFSETQRNKGNFPGRFSGRQFSNSRSEMNVSTLELGDSALYLCASSFLGFAPISPLHFGNGTRLTVT.

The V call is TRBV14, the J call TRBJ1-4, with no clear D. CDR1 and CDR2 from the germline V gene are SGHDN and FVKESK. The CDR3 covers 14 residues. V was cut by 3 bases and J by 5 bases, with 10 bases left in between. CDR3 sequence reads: CASSQQFRNEKLFF. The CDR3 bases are TGTGCCAGCAGCCAGCAATTCAGGAATGAAAAACTGTTTTTT.

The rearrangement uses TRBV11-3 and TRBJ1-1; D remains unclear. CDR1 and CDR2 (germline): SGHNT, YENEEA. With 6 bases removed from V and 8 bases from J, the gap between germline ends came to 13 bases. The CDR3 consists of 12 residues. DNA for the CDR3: TGTGCCAGCAGACTAGAGGGCGTCGAAGCTTTCTTT. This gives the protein CASRLEGVEAFF.